What follows are 29 T cell receptor beta chains derived from one specimen sequenced in a study of blood T cell repertoires in COVID-19. Repertoires were generated with immunoSEQ multiplex PCR, while TCRdb's copy carries only in-frame clones and drops some. The data contain almost 400,000 clones, approximately 87% of them singletons. The specimen sequenced was PBMCs or T cells enriched from blood (not recorded which). These receptors were taken from a woman in her twenties or thirties with acute COVID-19.

The CDR3 protein is CASSPRGTGGAVGTEAFF. The CDR3 coding sequence is TGTGCCAGCTCACCCAGGGGGACAGGGGGCGCGGTAGGCACTGAAGCTTTCTTT. The chain employs TRBV18 and TRBJ1-1; TRBD1 aligns across 12 bases. J was trimmed by 4 bases and V by 3 bases; bases with no gene match: 12. This CDR3 contains 18 residues. Germline V CDR1 and CDR2: KGHSH, LQKENI.

CDR3 amino acids: CASSDGSGVVGTYEQYF. The CDR3 DNA reads TGTGCCAGCAGTGACGGTAGCGGGGTCGTTGGAACCTACGAGCAGTACTTC. The chain combines TRBV2 with TRBJ2-7, with 8 nucleotides matching TRBD2. The length of the CDR3 is 17 residues. The V segment lost 3 bases and the J segment 2 bases; nucleotides outside the gene matches: 12. CDR1 and CDR2 from the germline V gene are SNHLY and FYNNEI.

The gene calls are TRBV7-2 and TRBJ2-3; D unresolved. This CDR3 is 13 amino acids long. V lost 1 base, J lost 5 bases, and 7 bases lay in between. Germline values: CDR1 SGHTA, CDR2 FQGNSA. CDR3 bases: TGTGCCAGCAGCTTAGTCGGTGGAGATACGCAGTATTTT. It specifies CASSLVGGDTQYF.

The V call is TRBV20-1, the J call TRBJ1-1; TRBD1 is a possible D gene (5 bases). V was cut by 3 bases and J by 1 base, with 6 bases left in between. CDR3 size: 12 residues. In germline, CDR1 is DFQATT, CDR2 SNEGSKA (reference sequence). CDR3 sequence reads: CSASQGNTEAFF. As DNA, the CDR3 is TGCAGTGCTAGTCAGGGGAACACTGAAGCTTTCTTT.

The chain couples TRBV3-1 (or the pseudogene TRBV3-2) to TRBJ1-4; D gene uncertain. CDR3 length equals 13 residues. Per the germline V gene, CDR1 is LGHDT and CDR2 is YNNKEL (reference sequence). The V end lost 4 bases, the J end lost 7 bases, and 10 bases lay between the germline ends. The CDR3 bases are TGTGCCAGCAGCCGTAACACGGGTGAAAAACTGTTTTTT. Its protein product is CASSRNTGEKLFF.

The count of this clone is one. V is TRBV6-2 or TRBV6-3 and J is TRBJ1-5; TRBD1 agrees at 7 bases. V gave up 3 bases and J gave up 6 bases; unmatched junction bases: 14. This CDR3 region has 17 residues. CDR1 and CDR2 (germline): MNHEY, SVGEGT. The chain's CDR3 is CASSYQGARQGSQPQHF. The CDR3 nucleotides read TGTGCCAGCAGTTATCAGGGCGCTCGACAGGGAAGTCAGCCCCAGCATTTT.

J is TRBJ1-6 and V is TRBV27; D is unresolved. Per germline, CDR1 MNHEY and CDR2 SMNVEV (reference sequence). CDR3 length: 16 residues. Between the trimmed V and J ends, which lost 6 bases and 6 bases, there was a span of 18 bases. CDR3 amino acids: CASRPTTSVPNSPLHF. The CDR3 DNA is TGTGCCAGCAGACCCACGACAAGTGTGCCTAATTCACCCCTCCACTTT.

The V and J genes are TRBV6-4 and TRBJ2-3, with D possibly being TRBD1 (7 bases). CDR1 is MRHNA, CDR2 SNTAGT, per germline. Trimming left V 0 bases short and J 6 bases short, with 13 bases between. The CDR3 is made up of 15 amino acids. For the CDR3, the DNA is TGTGCCAGCAGTGACTCGTTGCAGGGGGGCGATACGCAGTATTTT. This encodes CASSDSLQGGDTQYF.

J is TRBJ2-1 and V is TRBV7-6; the D gene is possibly TRBD2 (6 bases). This CDR3 comprises 13 residues. Trimming shortened V by 3 bases and J by 6 bases, and 9 bases separated the two germline ends. Germline V gene lookup returns CDR1 SGHVS and CDR2 FNYEAQ. The CDR3 DNA is TGTGCCAGCAGCTTTGGAGGGCCCAATGAGCAGTTCTTC. Residues: CASSFGGPNEQFF.

In this sample, this clone turned up once. The chain recombines TRBV12-5 with TRBJ1-4; 8 nucleotides line up with TRBD1. This CDR3 spans 16 amino acids. Trimming removed 1 base from V and 7 bases from J; junction bases left unmatched: 8. Germline-derived CDR1 and CDR2 are LGHNT and FRNRAP. The CDR3 loop reads CASGLGRQGIGEKLFF. CDR3 bases: TGTGCTAGTGGTTTGGGCAGACAGGGGATTGGTGAAAAACTGTTTTTT.

The chain combines TRBV7-9 with TRBJ2-7; D perhaps matches TRBD1 (6 bases). CDR1 SEHNR and CDR2 FQNEAQ come from the germline V gene (reference sequence). The CDR3 is made up of 15 amino acids. The V and J ends lost 0 bases and 2 bases respectively, with 11 bases between them. CDR3 region: CASSLAQYRAYEQYF. CDR3 nucleotide sequence: TGTGCCAGCAGCTTAGCGCAGTACAGGGCCTACGAGCAGTACTTC.

The CDR3 DNA follows: TGCGCCAGCAGCGTGGAACACACAGGGTACGAGCAGTACTTC. Its translation is CASSVEHTGYEQYF. The chain combines TRBV5-1 with TRBJ2-7; D is perhaps TRBD1 (6 bases). With 4 bases removed from V and 4 bases from J, the gap between germline ends came to 15 bases. CDR1 is SGHRS, CDR2 YFSETQ, per germline. The CDR3 contains 14 residues.

V is TRBV4-2 and J is TRBJ1-2; D ambiguous. There are 16 residues in the CDR3. V was shortened by 0 bases and J by 2 bases, with 13 bases between the two germline ends. The germline V gene has CDR1 LGHNA and CDR2 YNFKEQ. CDR3 protein: CASSQDTAAENYGYTF. DNA for the CDR3: TGTGCCAGCAGCCAAGATACCGCAGCGGAGAACTATGGCTACACCTTC.

The J gene is TRBJ2-7, the V gene TRBV5-1; TRBD2 is a possible D gene (5 bases). This CDR3 comprises 13 residues. The V gene lost 3 bases and the J gene lost 4 bases, with 11 bases spanning the gap. Germline assignment: CDR1 SGHRS and CDR2 YFSETQ. CDR3 amino acids: CASSSWGEYEQYF. CDR3 sequence (DNA): TGCGCCAGCAGCTCTTGGGGAGAGTACGAGCAGTACTTC.

V and J are TRBV21-1 and TRBJ2-4; the table's D call of TRBD2 was not tested on the DNA. TRBV21-1 constitutes a pseudogene. There are 16 residues in the CDR3. CDR3 sequence (DNA): TGTGCCAGCATCCGCCGGGAGCCATATAGAGCGGACATTCAGTACTTC. Translation: CASIRREPYRADIQYF.

The chain has TRBV11-3 and TRBJ2-2; a weak D match, TRBD2 (7 bases). This CDR3 has 15 residues. Per germline, CDR1 SGHNT and CDR2 YENEEA. V lost 2 bases to trimming and J lost 7 bases, with 14 bases between them. The CDR3 bases are TGTGCCAGCAGCTTACAAACAGGGAGGGACGGGGAGCTGTTTTTT. Protein product: CASSLQTGRDGELFF.

The chain carries TRBV15 and TRBJ1-5; TRBD1 is a possible D gene (6 bases). The CDR3 contains 15 residues. Germline V gene data show CDR1 as LNHNV and CDR2 as YYDKDF (reference sequence). V gave up 1 base and J gave up 4 bases, with 11 bases separating them. DNA for the CDR3: TGTGCCACCAGCAGAGCCGGGACAACGAATCAGCCCCAGCATTTT. It specifies CATSRAGTTNQPQHF. The variable domain in full, with the rest retrieved from reference TRBV15 and TRBJ1-5, is DAMVIQNPRYQVTQFGKPVTLSCSQTLNHNVMYWYQQKSSQAPKLLFHYYDKDFNNEADTPDNFQSRRPNTSFCFLDIRSPGLGDTAMYLCATSRAGTTNQPQHFGDGTRLSIL.

The rearrangement joins TRBV7-2 to TRBJ1-1; 7 positions agree with TRBD1. Germline V gene lookup returns CDR1 SGHTA and CDR2 FQGNSA. J was trimmed by 4 bases and V by 3 bases; bases with no gene match: 2. The CDR3 is 13 residues long. The CDR3 nucleotides read TGTGCCAGCAGCTTTGACAGGGCCACTGAAGCTTTCTTT. Translated: CASSFDRATEAFF.

V usage is TRBV4-1 and J usage is TRBJ2-1; TRBD2 agrees at 7 bases. The CDR3 runs 15 residues. Per the germline V gene, CDR1 is MGHRA and CDR2 is YSYEKL. Trimming at V came to 6 bases and at J to 2 bases, leaving 7 bases not matched to a gene. The chain's CDR3 is CASRGAAGAYNEQFF. In DNA form, the CDR3 reads TGCGCCAGCAGGGGAGCGGCGGGGGCCTACAATGAGCAGTTCTTC.

The V and J genes are TRBV9 and TRBJ2-7; perhaps TRBD2 as D (6 bases). The CDR3 is made up of 14 amino acids. V lost 0 bases, J lost 3 bases, and 10 bases lay in between. CDR1 and CDR2 from the germline V gene are SGDLS and YYNGEE. DNA of the CDR3: TGTGCCAGCAGCGTAGCTGATAGCGGCTACGAGCAGTACTTC. It yields the protein CASSVADSGYEQYF.

This clone was counted a single time. The chain couples TRBV4-1 to TRBJ1-4; 9 bases are a match to TRBD1. V lost 2 bases, J lost 0 bases, and 7 bases stayed unmatched. CDR3 length: 18 amino acids. Germline V gene sequence: CDR1 MGHRA, CDR2 YSYEKL. In DNA, the CDR3 is TGCGCCAGCAGCCAATATAGGACAGGGGACACAACTAATGAAAAACTGTTTTTT. Translated, it gives CASSQYRTGDTTNEKLFF.

V usage is TRBV5-1 and J usage is TRBJ2-7; 7 bases line up with TRBD1. CDR3 size: 13 residues. Germline V gives CDR1 SGHRS, CDR2 YFSETQ. With 4 bases clipped from V and 7 bases from J, the junction kept 8 bases outside the gene matches. CDR3 amino acids: CASSRDRLREQYF. In DNA form, the CDR3 reads TGCGCCAGCAGCAGGGACAGACTACGGGAGCAGTACTTC.

CDR3 bases: TGCAGCGTTGAATATCGCGGTTACGGGGGAAGCACAGATACGCAGTATTTT. Amino acid sequence: CSVEYRGYGGSTDTQYF. The chain joins TRBV29-1 to TRBJ2-3; tentatively, D is TRBD2 (6 bases). The length of the CDR3 is 17 residues. Germline V gene data show CDR1 as SQVTM and CDR2 as ANQGSEA. V lost 2 bases, J lost 0 bases, and 18 bases lay in between.

The chain employs TRBV7-6 and TRBJ2-5, with D tentatively TRBD1 (7 bases). CDR1 SGHVS and CDR2 FNYEAQ come from the germline V gene. The germline V and J ends were trimmed by 5 bases and 4 bases, with 8 bases remaining between them. This CDR3 comprises 12 residues. CDR3 coding DNA: TGTGCCAGCAGCCAGGGGGGAGAGACCCAGTACTTC. Residues: CASSQGGETQYF.

This chain uses TRBV5-1 with TRBJ1-1, with D unclear. The CDR3 sequence is 13 residues long. The germline CDR1 and CDR2 sequences are SGHRS and YFSETQ. The V gene lost 4 bases and the J gene lost 4 bases, with 11 bases spanning the gap. The CDR3 nucleotides read TGCGCCAGCAGCCCTCAGGATCTCACTGAAGCTTTCTTT. Translated, it gives CASSPQDLTEAFF. The full variable domain, rest sourced from reference TRBV5-1 and TRBJ1-1, is KAGVTQTPRYLIKTRGQQVTLSCSPISGHRSVSWYQQTPGQGLQFLFEYFSETQRNKGNFPGRFSGRQFSNSRSEMNVSTLELGDSALYLCASSPQDLTEAFFGQGTRLTVV.

The chain joins TRBV5-5 to TRBJ1-6, with a tentative D call TRBD1 (5 bases). CDR3 size: 15 residues. Germline V lookup: CDR1 SGHKS, CDR2 YYEKEE (reference sequence). Trimming left V 2 bases short and J 5 bases short, with 11 bases between. Written as DNA, the CDR3 is TGTGCCAGCAGCTTCAGGGTGGAGAATAATTCACCCCTCCACTTT. Its protein product is CASSFRVENNSPLHF.

The chain has TRBV7-3 and TRBJ2-1; the match to TRBD2 covers 11 bases. V lost 2 bases and J lost 9; bases outside the gene matches: 12. This CDR3 has 17 amino acids. In germline, CDR1 is SGHTA, CDR2 FQGTGA. The chain's CDR3 is CASSLAVAGGPLGEQFF. CDR3 coding DNA: TGTGCCAGCAGCTTAGCGGTAGCGGGGGGGCCCTTGGGTGAGCAGTTCTTC.

The rearrangement joins TRBV2 to TRBJ2-5; TRBD2 is a possible D gene (7 bases). Germline V gene lookup returns CDR1 SNHLY and CDR2 FYNNEI. The V gene lost 1 base and the J gene lost 2 bases, with 11 bases spanning the gap. The CDR3 has 15 residues. This CDR3 reads CASSEGGGPQETQYF. The CDR3, as DNA: TGTGCCAGCAGTGAAGGGGGGGGGCCACAAGAGACCCAGTACTTC.

The gene calls are TRBV6-2 or TRBV6-3 and TRBJ2-5, with D tentatively TRBD2 (6 bases). The ends were cut back, 4 bases at V and 2 bases at J, with 14 bases in the middle. CDR3 length equals 15 residues. CDR1 is MNHEY and CDR2 is SVGEGT in the germline V gene. CDR3 amino acids: CASSSIGGLQETQYF. CDR3 DNA sequence: TGTGCCAGCAGTTCGATTGGGGGGTTACAAGAGACCCAGTACTTC.